This TCR beta chain was retrieved from a study of Graves' ophthalmopathy and Graves' hyperthyroidism. Trimming shortened V by 6 bases and J by 5 bases, and 13 bases separated the two germline ends. The germline CDR1 and CDR2 sequences are MNHEY and SMNVEV (reference sequence). There are 13 residues in the CDR3. Study-level results: A model of 13 signatures distinguished ophthalmopathy from stable hyperthyroidism at approximately 89% sensitivity and around 81% specificity.

TCR beta CDR3 amplification used RNA transcripts. First-round RT-PCR relied on HTBI primers, and a second-round multiplex PCR came next. TCRdb fed the multiplex PCR reads into MiXCR, producing one record per CDR3 protein. The repertoire includes some 160,000 distinct CDR3 sequences, roughly 36% of them detected once, and less than 9.5% sits in the top ten. This clonotype came up many times. Its antigen is unknown. The receptor's source is a man younger than 40 with Graves' ophthalmopathy. Sequencing was done on a sample of peripheral blood. This chain joins TRBV27 and TRBJ1-2; possibly TRBD1 for D (5 bases). CDR3: CASRGRGQYGYTF. The CDR3 nucleotides are TGTGCCAGCAGAGGGAGGGGCCAGTATGGCTACACCTTC.